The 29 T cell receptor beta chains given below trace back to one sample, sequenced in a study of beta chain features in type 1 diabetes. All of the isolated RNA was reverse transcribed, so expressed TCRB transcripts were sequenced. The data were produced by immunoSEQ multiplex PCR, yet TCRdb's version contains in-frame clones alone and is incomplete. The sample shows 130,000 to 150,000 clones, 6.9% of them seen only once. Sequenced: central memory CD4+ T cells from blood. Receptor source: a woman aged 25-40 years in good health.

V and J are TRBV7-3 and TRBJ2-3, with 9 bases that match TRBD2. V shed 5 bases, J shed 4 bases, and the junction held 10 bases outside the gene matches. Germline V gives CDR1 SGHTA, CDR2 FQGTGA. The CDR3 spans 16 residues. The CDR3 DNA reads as TGTGCCAGCAGCCTACAAAGCGGGAGGATTTCAGATACGCAGTATTTT. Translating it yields CASSLQSGRISDTQYF. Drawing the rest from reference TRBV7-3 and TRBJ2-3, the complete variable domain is GAGVSQTPSNKVTEKGKYVELRCDPISGHTALYWYRQSLGQGPEFLIYFQGTGAADDSGLPNDRFFAVRPEGSVSTLKIQRTERGDSAVYLCASSLQSGRISDTQYFGPGTRLTVL.

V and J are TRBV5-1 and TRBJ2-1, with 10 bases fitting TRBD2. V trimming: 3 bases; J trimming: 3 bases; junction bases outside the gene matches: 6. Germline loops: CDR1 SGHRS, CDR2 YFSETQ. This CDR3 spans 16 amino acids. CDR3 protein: CASSSLLAGDYNEQFF. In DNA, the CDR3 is TGCGCCAGCAGCTCCCTCCTAGCGGGAGACTACAATGAGCAGTTCTTC.

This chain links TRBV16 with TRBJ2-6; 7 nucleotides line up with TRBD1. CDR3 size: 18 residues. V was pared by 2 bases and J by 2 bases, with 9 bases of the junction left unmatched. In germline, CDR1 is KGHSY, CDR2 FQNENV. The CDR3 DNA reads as TGTGCCAGCAGCCAAGGAAAAGGGGGCTTTCCTGGGGCCAACGTCCTGACTTTC. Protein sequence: CASSQGKGGFPGANVLTF.

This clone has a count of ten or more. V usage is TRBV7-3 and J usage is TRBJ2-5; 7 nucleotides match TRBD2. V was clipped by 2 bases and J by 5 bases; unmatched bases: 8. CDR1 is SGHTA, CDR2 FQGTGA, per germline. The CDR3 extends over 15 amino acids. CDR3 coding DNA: TGTGCCAGCAGCTTAGCGACAACCGGGGGGGAGACCCAGTACTTC. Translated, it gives CASSLATTGGETQYF.

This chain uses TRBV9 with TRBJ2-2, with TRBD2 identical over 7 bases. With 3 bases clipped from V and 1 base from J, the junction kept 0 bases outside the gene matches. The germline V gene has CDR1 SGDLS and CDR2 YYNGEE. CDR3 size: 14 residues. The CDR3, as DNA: TGTGCCAGCAGCGCTAGCGGGAACACCGGGGAGCTGTTTTTT. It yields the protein CASSASGNTGELFF.

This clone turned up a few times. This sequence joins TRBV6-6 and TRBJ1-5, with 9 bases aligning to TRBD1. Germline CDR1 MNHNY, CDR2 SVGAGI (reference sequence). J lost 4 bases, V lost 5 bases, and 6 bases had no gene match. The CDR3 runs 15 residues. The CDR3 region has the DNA TGTGCCAGCAGTGACCGGGACAGGGCTAATCAGCCCCAGCATTTT. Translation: CASSDRDRANQPQHF.

CDR3 sequence (DNA): TGCGCCAGCAGCTTTAGTAGCGGGAGCCCAGATACGCAGTATTTT. This gives the protein CASSFSSGSPDTQYF. The chain recombines TRBV5-1 with TRBJ2-3; 9 bases fit TRBD2. V was pared by 2 bases and J by 4 bases, with 5 bases of the junction left unmatched. The CDR3 covers 15 residues. CDR1 and CDR2 from the germline V gene are SGHRS and YFSETQ.

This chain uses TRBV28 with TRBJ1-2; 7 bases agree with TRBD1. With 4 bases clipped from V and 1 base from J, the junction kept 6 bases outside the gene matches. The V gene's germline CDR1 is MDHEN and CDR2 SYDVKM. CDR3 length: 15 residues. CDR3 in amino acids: CASSSAQGDNYGYTF. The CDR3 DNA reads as TGTGCCAGCAGTTCCGCCCAGGGGGATAACTATGGCTACACCTTC.

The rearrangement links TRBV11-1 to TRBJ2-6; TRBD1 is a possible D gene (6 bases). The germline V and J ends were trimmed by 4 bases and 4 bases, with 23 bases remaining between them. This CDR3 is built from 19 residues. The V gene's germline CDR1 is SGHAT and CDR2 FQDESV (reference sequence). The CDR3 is CASSSYGQYYPTGANVLTF. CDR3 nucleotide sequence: TGTGCCAGCAGCTCCTACGGACAGTACTACCCCACCGGGGCCAACGTCCTGACTTTC.

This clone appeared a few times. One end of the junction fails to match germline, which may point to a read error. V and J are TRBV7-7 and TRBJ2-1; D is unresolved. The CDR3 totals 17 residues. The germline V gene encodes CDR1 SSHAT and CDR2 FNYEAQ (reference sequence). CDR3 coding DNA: TGTGCTAGCAGCTTAGCCCCCGGTGGGCCGACCTACCAGGAGCAGTTCTTC. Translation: CASSLAPGGPTYQEQFF.

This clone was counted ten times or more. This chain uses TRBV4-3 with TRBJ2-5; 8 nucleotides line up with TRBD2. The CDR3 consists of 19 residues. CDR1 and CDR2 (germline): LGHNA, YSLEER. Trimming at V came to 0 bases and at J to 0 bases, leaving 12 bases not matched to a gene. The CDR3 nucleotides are TGCGCCAGCAGCCAAGAGTTCAGGCCGGGAGGGGGATACCAAGAGACCCAGTACTTC. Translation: CASSQEFRPGGGYQETQYF.

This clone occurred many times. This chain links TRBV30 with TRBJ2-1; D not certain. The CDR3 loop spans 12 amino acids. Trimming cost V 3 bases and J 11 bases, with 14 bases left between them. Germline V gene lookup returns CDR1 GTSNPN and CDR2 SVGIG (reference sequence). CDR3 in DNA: TGTGCCTGGAGGCCCTCGTCGTACAAGCAGTTCTTC. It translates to CAWRPSSYKQFF.

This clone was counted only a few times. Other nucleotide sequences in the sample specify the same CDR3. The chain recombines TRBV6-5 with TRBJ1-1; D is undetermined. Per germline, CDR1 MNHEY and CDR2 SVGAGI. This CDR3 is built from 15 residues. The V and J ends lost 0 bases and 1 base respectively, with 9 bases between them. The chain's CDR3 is CASSYSRASNTEAFF. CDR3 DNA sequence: TGTGCCAGCAGTTACTCGAGGGCTTCGAACACTGAAGCTTTCTTT.

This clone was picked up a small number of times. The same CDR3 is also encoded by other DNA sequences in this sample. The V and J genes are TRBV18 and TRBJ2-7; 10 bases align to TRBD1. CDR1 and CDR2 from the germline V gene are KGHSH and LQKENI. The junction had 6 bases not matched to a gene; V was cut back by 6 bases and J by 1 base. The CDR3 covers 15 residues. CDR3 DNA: TGTGCCAGCTCTACGGACAGGGGGGGATCCTACGAGCAGTACTTC. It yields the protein CASSTDRGGSYEQYF.

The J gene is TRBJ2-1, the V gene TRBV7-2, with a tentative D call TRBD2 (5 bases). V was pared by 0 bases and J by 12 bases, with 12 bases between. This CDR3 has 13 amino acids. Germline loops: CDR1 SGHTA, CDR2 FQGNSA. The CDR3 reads CASSLARSGRQFF. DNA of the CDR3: TGTGCCAGCAGCTTAGCGCGGAGCGGACGGCAGTTCTTC.

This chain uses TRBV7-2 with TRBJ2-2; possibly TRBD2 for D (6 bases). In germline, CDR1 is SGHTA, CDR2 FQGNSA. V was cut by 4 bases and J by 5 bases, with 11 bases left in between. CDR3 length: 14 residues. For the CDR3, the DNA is TGTGCCAGCAGCTCTTACGGGGGAACCGGGGAGCTGTTTTTT. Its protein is CASSSYGGTGELFF.

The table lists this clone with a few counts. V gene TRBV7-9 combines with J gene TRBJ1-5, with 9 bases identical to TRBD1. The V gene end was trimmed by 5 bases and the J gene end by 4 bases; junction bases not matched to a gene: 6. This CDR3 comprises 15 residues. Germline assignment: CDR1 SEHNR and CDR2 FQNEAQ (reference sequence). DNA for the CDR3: TGTGCCAGCAGCGGGAGGGGGACAGGGAATCAGCCCCAGCATTTT. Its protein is CASSGRGTGNQPQHF.

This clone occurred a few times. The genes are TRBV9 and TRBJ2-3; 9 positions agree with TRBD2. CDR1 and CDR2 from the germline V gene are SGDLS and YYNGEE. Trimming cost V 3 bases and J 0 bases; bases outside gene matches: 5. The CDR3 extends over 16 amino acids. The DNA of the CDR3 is TGTGCCAGCAGCGACGCCGGGACTAGCAGCACAGATACGCAGTATTTT. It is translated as CASSDAGTSSTDTQYF.

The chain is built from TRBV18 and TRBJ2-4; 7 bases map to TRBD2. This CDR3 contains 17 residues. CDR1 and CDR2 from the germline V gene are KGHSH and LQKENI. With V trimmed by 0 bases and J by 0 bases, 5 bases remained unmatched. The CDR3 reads CASSPPSSGLAKNIQYF. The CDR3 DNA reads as TGTGCCAGCTCACCACCGTCTAGCGGATTAGCCAAAAACATTCAGTACTTC.

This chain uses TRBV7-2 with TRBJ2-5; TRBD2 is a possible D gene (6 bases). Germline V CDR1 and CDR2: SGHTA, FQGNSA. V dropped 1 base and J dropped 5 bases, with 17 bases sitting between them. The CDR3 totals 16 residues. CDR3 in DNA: TGTGCCAGCAGCTTAGGGGGACTCATTGGAGGGGAGACCCAGTACTTC. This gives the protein CASSLGGLIGGETQYF.

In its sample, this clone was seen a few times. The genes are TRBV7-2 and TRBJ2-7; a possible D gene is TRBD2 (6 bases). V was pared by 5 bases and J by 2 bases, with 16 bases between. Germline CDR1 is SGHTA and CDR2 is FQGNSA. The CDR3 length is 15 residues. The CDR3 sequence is CASSLRDFLTYEQYF. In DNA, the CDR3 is TGTGCCAGCAGCCTGAGGGACTTCTTAACCTACGAGCAGTACTTC. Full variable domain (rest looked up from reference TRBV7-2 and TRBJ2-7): GAGVSQSPSNKVTEKGKDVELRCDPISGHTALYWYRQSLGQGLEFLIYFQGNSAPDKSGLPSDRFSAERTGGSVSTLTIQRTQQEDSAVYLCASSLRDFLTYEQYFGPGTRLTVT.

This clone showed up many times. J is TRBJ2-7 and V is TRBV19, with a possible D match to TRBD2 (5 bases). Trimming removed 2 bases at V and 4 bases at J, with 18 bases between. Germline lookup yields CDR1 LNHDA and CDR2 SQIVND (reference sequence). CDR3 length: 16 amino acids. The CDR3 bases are TGTGCCAGTAGTATATCAGGACTTGGCGAAAGGTACGAGCAGTACTTC. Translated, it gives CASSISGLGERYEQYF.

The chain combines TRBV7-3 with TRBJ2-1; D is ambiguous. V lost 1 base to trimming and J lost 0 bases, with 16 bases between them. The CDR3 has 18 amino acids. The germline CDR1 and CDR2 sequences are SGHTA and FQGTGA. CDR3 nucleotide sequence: TGTGCCAGCAGCTTAAGATCAAGGCGGCAAAGCTCCTACAATGAGCAGTTCTTC. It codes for CASSLRSRRQSSYNEQFF.

CDR3 sequence (DNA): TGTGCCTGGGAGACAGGGCGCGGGCAGCCCCAGCATTTT. It translates to CAWETGRGQPQHF. The gene calls are TRBV30 and TRBJ1-5; 7 bases match TRBD1. The CDR3 length is 13 residues. The germline CDR1 and CDR2 sequences are GTSNPN and SVGIG (reference sequence). V was clipped by 5 bases and J by 7 bases; unmatched bases: 8.

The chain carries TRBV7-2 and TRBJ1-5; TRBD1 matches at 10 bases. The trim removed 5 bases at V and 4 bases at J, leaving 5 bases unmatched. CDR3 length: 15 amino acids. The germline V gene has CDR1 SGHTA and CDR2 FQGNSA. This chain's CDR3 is CASSRDRGPNQPQHF. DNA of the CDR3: TGTGCCAGCAGCCGGGACAGGGGCCCTAATCAGCCCCAGCATTTT.

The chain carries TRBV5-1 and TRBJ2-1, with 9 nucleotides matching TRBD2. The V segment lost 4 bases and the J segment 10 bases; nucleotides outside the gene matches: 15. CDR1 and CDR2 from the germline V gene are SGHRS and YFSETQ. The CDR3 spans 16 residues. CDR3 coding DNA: TGCGCCAGCAGCGTATCCGGGACTAGCTCGGTCAGGGAGCAGTTCTTC. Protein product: CASSVSGTSSVREQFF.

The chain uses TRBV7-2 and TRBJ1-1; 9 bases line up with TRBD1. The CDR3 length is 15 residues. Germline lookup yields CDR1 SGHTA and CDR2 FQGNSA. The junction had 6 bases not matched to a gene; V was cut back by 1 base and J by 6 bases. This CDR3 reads CASSLGTGGSSEAFF. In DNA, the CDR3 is TGTGCCAGCAGCTTAGGTACAGGGGGCTCTTCTGAAGCTTTCTTT.

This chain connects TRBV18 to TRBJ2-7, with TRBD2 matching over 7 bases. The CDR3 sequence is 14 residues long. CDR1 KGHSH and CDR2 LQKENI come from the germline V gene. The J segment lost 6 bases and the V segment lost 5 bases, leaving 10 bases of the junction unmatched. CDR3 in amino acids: CASSTAGEEVEQYF. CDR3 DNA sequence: TGTGCCAGCTCAACGGCGGGGGAGGAAGTCGAGCAGTACTTC. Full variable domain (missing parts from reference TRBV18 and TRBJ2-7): NAGVMQNPRHLVRRRGQEARLRCSPMKGHSHVYWYRQLPEEGLKFMVYLQKENIIDESGMPKERFSAEFPKEGPSILRIQQVVRGDSAAYFCASSTAGEEVEQYFGPGTRLTVT.

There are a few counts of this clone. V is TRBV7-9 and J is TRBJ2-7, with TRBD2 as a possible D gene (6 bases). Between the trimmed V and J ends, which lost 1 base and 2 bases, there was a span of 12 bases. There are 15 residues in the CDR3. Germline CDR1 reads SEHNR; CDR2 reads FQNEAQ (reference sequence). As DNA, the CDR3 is TGTGCCAGCAGCTTAGGGGCTAGCGTGACCTACGAGCAGTACTTC. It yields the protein CASSLGASVTYEQYF. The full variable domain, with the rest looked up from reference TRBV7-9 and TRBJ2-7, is DTGVSQNPRHKITKRGQNVTFRCDPISEHNRLYWYRQTLGQGPEFLTYFQNEAQLEKSRLLSDRFSAERPKGSFSTLEIQRTEQGDSAMYLCASSLGASVTYEQYFGPGTRLTVT.